These 8 T cell receptor beta chains were all obtained from the same sample, sequenced in a study of shared clonotypes between healthy human individuals. The protocol was immunoSEQ multiplex PCR, while the TCRdb copy is restricted to in-frame clones and leaves out a portion. This sample has hundreds of thousands of clones, with around 73% found just once. Input material: memory CD4+ T cells sorted from blood. Described subset: CD45RA-negative fraction. The receptors shown here come from a woman between 25 and 40 years old in good health.

This chain uses TRBV10-2 with TRBJ2-7; D not resolved. This CDR3 spans 12 amino acids. V lost 3 bases and J lost 3, with 6 bases in between. The germline gives CDR1 WSHSY, CDR2 SAAADI. The CDR3 coding sequence is TGCGCCAGCAGTGAAAGGAGCTACGAGCAGTACTTC. It yields the protein CASSERSYEQYF.

This clone appeared many times. J is TRBJ2-3 and V is TRBV5-1; weak D call: TRBD2 (5 bases). CDR1 SGHRS and CDR2 YFSETQ come from the germline V gene. The CDR3 has 16 amino acids. Trimming removed 4 bases at V and 4 bases at J, with 19 bases between. Here the CDR3 reads CASSDVAGFGADTQYF. Here the CDR3 DNA reads TGCGCCAGCAGCGACGTGGCGGGTTTTGGGGCAGATACGCAGTATTTT.

Note on this clone: Other DNA sequences in this sample translate to the same CDR3. The CDR3 protein is CASSSDRGETQYF. As DNA, the CDR3 is TGTGCCAGTAGTAGCGACAGGGGAGAGACCCAGTACTTC. The rearrangement links TRBV19 to TRBJ2-5; TRBD1 agrees at 8 bases. The ends lost 4 bases at V and 4 bases at J; junction bases unmatched: 2. Germline-derived CDR1 and CDR2 are LNHDA and SQIVND (reference sequence). This CDR3 region has 13 residues.

This chain uses TRBV5-1 with TRBJ1-2; D gene uncertain. This CDR3 has 13 residues. Germline V gives CDR1 SGHRS, CDR2 YFSETQ. V dropped 4 bases and J dropped 7 bases, with 14 bases sitting between them. CDR3 sequence (DNA): TGCGCCAGCAGCGGTCTCGGACTCGGTGGCTACACCTTC. This translates into CASSGLGLGGYTF. Drawing the rest from reference TRBV5-1 and TRBJ1-2, the complete variable domain is KAGVTQTPRYLIKTRGQQVTLSCSPISGHRSVSWYQQTPGQGLQFLFEYFSETQRNKGNFPGRFSGRQFSNSRSEMNVSTLELGDSALYLCASSGLGLGGYTFGSGTRLTVV.

The chain combines TRBV18 with TRBJ1-4; 9 nucleotides line up with TRBD1. The CDR3 has 18 residues. The germline CDR1 and CDR2 sequences are KGHSH and LQKENI. The junction had 13 bases not matched to a gene; V was cut back by 0 bases and J by 8 bases. CDR3 nucleotides: TGTGCCAGCTCACCACCTCGGACAGGGGAGACTCTAGGCGAAAAACTGTTTTTT. It codes for CASSPPRTGETLGEKLFF. Using reference TRBV18 and TRBJ1-4 for the parts outside the CDR3, the full variable domain is NAGVMQNPRHLVRRRGQEARLRCSPMKGHSHVYWYRQLPEEGLKFMVYLQKENIIDESGMPKERFSAEFPKEGPSILRIQQVVRGDSAAYFCASSPPRTGETLGEKLFFGSGTQLSVL.

The V call is TRBV15, the J call TRBJ2-1; TRBD2 aligns across 7 bases. The length of the CDR3 is 12 residues. The trim removed 5 bases at V and 12 bases at J, leaving 7 bases unmatched. Germline V CDR1 and CDR2: LNHNV, YYDKDF (reference sequence). CDR3 in amino acids: CATSEVGGRQFF. CDR3 DNA: TGTGCCACCAGCGAAGTGGGAGGGCGGCAGTTCTTC.

The gene calls are TRBV6-1 and TRBJ2-1; D is unresolved. Germline values: CDR1 MNHNS, CDR2 SASEGT. The CDR3 covers 15 residues. The V gene lost 2 bases and the J gene lost 4 bases, with 12 bases spanning the gap. The CDR3 region is CASSELGLGYNEQFF. CDR3 bases: TGTGCCAGCAGTGAACTGGGGTTAGGGTACAATGAGCAGTTCTTC.

V is TRBV27 and J is TRBJ2-7, with TRBD2 identical over 16 bases. J was trimmed by 7 bases and V by 6 bases; bases with no gene match: 3. This CDR3 is built from 14 residues. CDR1 and CDR2 (germline): MNHEY, SMNVEV (reference sequence). The CDR3 region is CASRPGLAGGEQYF. In DNA form, the CDR3 reads TGTGCCAGCAGGCCGGGACTAGCGGGAGGGGAGCAGTACTTC.